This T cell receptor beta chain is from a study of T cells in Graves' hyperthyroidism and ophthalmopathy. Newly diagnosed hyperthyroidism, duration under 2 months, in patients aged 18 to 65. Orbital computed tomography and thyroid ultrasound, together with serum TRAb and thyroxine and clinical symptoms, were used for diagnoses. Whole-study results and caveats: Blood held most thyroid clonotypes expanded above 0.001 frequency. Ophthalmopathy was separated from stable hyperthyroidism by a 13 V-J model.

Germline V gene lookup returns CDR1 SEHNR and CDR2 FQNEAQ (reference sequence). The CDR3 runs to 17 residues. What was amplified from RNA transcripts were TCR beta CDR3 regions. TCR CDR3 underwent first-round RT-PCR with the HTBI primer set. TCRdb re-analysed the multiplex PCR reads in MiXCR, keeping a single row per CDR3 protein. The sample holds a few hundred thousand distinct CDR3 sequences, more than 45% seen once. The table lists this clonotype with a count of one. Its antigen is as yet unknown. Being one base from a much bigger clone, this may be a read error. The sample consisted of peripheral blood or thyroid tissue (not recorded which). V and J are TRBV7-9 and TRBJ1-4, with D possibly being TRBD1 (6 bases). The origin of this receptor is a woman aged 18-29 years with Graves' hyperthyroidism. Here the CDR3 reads CASSLKGQLSTNEKLLF. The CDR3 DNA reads TGTGCCAGCAGCTTAAAAGGACAGCTCTCAACTAATGAAAAACTGCTTTTT.